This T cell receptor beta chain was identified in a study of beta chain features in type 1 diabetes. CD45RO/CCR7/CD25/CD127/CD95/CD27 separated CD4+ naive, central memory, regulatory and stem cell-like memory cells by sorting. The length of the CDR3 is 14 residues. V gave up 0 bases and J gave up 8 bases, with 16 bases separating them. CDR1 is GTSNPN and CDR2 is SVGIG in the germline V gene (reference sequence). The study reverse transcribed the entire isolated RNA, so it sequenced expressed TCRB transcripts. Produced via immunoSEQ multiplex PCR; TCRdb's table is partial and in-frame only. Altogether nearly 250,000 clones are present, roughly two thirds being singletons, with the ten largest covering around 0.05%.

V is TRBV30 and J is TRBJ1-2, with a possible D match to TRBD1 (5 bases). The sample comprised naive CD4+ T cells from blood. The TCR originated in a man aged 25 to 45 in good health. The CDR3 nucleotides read TGTGCCTGGAGTGTGGGACTCCGGGCAGGCGGCTACACCTTC. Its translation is CAWSVGLRAGGYTF.